This record covers a single T cell receptor (beta chain). Its specificity is unknown. TCRdb's copy holds only in-frame clones and misses some; the assay was immunoSEQ multiplex PCR. The sample holds 70,000 to 85,000 clones, under 95% seen once. Germline CDR1 reads SEHNR; CDR2 reads FQNEAQ (reference sequence). J gave up 7 bases and V 1 base, and 3 bases lay outside the gene matches. CDR3 length: 14 amino acids. The record originates from a study of brain T cells in children with intractable seizures. Sequencing was limited to surgery cases with top T cell transcript signatures in brain tissue. Pre-surgery treatment included at least one anti-epileptic drug. Study-wide findings and caveats: Pre-surgery blood may have been undersampled, hiding some clones.

This TCR came from a girl between 2 and 10 years old with Rasmussen encephalitis and intractable seizures. The chain employs TRBV7-9 and TRBJ1-2; 10 bases map to TRBD1. The sample consisted of peripheral blood, taken at surgery. Written as DNA, the CDR3 is TGTGCCAGCAGCTTAGTGACAGGGGGCCTTGGCTACACCTTC. Residues: CASSLVTGGLGYTF. Filled out from reference TRBV7-9 and TRBJ1-2, the complete variable domain reads DTGVSQNPRHKITKRGQNVTFRCDPISEHNRLYWYRQTLGQGPEFLTYFQNEAQLEKSRLLSDRFSAERPKGSFSTLEIQRTEQGDSAMYLCASSLVTGGLGYTFGSGTRLTVV.